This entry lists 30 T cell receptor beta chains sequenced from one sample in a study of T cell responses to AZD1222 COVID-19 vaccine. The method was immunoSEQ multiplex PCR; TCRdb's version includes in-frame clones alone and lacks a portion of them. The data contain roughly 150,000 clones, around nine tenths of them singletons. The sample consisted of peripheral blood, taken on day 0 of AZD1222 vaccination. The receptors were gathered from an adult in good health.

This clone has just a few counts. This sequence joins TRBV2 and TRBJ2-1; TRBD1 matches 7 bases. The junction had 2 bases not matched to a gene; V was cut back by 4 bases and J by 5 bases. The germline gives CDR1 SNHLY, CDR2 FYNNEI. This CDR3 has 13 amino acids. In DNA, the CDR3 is TGTGCCAGCAGTGGACAGGGCAACAATGAGCAGTTCTTC. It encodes CASSGQGNNEQFF. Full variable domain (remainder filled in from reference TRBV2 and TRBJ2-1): EPEVTQTPSHQVTQMGQEVILRCVPISNHLYFYWYRQILGQKVEFLVSFYNNEISEKSEIFDDQFSVERPDGSNFTLKIRSTKLEDSAMYFCASSGQGNNEQFFGPGTRLTVL.

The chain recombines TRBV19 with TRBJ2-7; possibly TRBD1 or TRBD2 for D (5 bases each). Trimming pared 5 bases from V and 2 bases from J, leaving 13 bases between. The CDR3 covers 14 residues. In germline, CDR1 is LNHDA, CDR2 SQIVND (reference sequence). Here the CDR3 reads CASSLRGPTYEQYF. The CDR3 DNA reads TGTGCCAGTAGTTTACGGGGACCTACCTACGAGCAGTACTTC.

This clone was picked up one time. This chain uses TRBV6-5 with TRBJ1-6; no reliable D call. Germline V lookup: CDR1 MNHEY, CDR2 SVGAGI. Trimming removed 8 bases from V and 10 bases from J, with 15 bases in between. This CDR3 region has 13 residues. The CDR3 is CASYQTSYSPLHF. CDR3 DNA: TGTGCCAGCTACCAGACGTCGTACTCACCCCTCCACTTT.

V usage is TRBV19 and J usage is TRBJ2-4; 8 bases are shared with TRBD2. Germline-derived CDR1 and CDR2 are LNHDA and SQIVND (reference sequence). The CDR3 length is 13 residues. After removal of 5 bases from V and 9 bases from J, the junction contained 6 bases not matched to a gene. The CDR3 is CASSPQRESIQYF. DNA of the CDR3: TGTGCCAGTAGTCCCCAGCGGGAGTCCATTCAGTACTTC.

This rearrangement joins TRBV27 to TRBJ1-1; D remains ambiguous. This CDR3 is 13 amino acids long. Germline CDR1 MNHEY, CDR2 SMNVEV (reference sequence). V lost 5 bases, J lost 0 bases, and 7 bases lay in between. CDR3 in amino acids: CASSEIMNTEAFF. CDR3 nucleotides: TGTGCCAGCAGTGAAATAATGAACACTGAAGCTTTCTTT.

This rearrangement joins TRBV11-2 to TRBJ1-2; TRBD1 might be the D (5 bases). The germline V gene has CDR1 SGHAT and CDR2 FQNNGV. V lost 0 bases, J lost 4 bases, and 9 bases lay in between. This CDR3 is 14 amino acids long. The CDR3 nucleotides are TGTGCCAGCAGCTTAGACGGGACGTCCTATGGCTACACCTTC. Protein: CASSLDGTSYGYTF.

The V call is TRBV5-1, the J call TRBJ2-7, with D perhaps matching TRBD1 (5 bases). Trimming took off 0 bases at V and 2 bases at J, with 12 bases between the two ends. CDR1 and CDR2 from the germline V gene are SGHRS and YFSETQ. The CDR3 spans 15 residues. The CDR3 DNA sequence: TGCGCCAGCAGCTTGGTTTCGGGCAGGGCCTACGAGCAGTACTTC. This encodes CASSLVSGRAYEQYF.

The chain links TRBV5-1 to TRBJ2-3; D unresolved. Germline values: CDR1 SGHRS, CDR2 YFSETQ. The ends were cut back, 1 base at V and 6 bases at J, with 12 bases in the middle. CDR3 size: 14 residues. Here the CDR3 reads CASSLTGLKDTQYF. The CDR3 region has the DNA TGCGCCAGCAGCTTGACGGGCCTAAAGGATACGCAGTATTTT.

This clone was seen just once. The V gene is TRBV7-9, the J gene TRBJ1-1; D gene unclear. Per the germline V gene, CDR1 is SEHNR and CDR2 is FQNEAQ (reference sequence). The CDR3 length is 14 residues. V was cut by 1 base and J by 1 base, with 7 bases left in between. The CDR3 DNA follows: TGTGCCAGCAGCTTAGGCGGAAAGAACACTGAAGCTTTCTTT. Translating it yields CASSLGGKNTEAFF.

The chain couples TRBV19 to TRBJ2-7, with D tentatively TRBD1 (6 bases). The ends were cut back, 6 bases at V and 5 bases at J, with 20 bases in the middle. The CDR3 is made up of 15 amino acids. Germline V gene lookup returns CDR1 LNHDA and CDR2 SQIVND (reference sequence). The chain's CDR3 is CASSLLEAGDHEQYF. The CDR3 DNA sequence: TGTGCCAGTAGCCTCCTCGAGGCAGGGGACCACGAGCAGTACTTC.

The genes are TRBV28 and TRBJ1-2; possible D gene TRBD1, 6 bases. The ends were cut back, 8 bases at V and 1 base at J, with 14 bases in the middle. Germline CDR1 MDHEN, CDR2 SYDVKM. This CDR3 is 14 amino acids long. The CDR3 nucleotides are TGTGCCAGCCGCCCAGGGACAAATAACTATGGCTACACCTTC. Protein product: CASRPGTNNYGYTF.

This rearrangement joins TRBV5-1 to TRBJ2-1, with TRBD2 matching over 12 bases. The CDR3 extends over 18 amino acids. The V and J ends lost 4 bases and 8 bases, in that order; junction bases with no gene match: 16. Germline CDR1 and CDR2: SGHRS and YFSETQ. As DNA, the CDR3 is TGCGCCAGCAGCGTCCCCGGGACTAGCGGGCCCGGCAGCTATGAGCAGTTCTTC. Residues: CASSVPGTSGPGSYEQFF. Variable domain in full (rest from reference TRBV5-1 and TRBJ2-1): KAGVTQTPRYLIKTRGQQVTLSCSPISGHRSVSWYQQTPGQGLQFLFEYFSETQRNKGNFPGRFSGRQFSNSRSEMNVSTLELGDSALYLCASSVPGTSGPGSYEQFFGPGTRLTVL.

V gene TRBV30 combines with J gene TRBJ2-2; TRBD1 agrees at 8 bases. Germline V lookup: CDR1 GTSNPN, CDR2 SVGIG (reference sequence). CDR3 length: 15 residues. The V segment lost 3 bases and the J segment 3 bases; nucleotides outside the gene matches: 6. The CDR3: CAWSPRQGYTGELFF. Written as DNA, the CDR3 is TGTGCCTGGAGCCCCCGACAGGGGTACACCGGGGAGCTGTTTTTT.

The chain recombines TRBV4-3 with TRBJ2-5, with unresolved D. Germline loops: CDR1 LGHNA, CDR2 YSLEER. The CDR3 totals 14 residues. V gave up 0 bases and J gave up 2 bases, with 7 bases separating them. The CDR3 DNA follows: TGCGCCAGCAGCCAAGACACAAATCAAGAGACCCAGTACTTC. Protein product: CASSQDTNQETQYF.

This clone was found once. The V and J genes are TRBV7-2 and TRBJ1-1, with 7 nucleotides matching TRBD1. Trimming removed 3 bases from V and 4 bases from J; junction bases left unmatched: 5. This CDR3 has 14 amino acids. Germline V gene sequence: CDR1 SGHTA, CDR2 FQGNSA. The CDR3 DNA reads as TGTGCCAGCAGCTTCTACTCAGGGGGCACTGAAGCTTTCTTT. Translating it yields CASSFYSGGTEAFF.

CDR3 coding DNA: TGTGCCAGCAGTTTATGGACTAGCGGGTACAATGAGCAGTTCTTC. Its protein product is CASSLWTSGYNEQFF. This chain joins TRBV28 and TRBJ2-1; TRBD2 matches 10 bases. This CDR3 region has 15 residues. V shed 0 bases, J shed 4 bases, and the junction held 0 bases outside the gene matches. Looked up from germline, CDR1 is MDHEN and CDR2 is SYDVKM.

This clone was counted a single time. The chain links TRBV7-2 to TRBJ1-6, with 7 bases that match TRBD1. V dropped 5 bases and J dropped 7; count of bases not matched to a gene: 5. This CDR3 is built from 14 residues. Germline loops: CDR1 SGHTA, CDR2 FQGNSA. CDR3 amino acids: CASSLRDRNSPLHF. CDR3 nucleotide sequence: TGTGCCAGCAGCCTCCGGGACAGAAATTCACCCCTCCACTTT.

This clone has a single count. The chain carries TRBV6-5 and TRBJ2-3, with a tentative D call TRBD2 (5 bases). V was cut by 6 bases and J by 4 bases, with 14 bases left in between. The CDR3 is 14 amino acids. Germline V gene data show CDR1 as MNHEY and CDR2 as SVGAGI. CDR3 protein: CASRAGLRPDTQYF. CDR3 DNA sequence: TGTGCCAGCAGGGCCGGACTTCGCCCAGATACGCAGTATTTT.

The CDR3 spells CASSYSGVFNQPQHF. The CDR3 region has the DNA TGTGCCAGCAGTTATTCTGGGGTTTTCAATCAGCCCCAGCATTTT. J is TRBJ1-5 and V is TRBV6-2 or TRBV6-3; D call uncertain. With 3 bases removed from V and 3 bases from J, the gap between germline ends came to 12 bases. The CDR3 consists of 15 residues. The germline V gene encodes CDR1 MNHEY and CDR2 SVGEGT.

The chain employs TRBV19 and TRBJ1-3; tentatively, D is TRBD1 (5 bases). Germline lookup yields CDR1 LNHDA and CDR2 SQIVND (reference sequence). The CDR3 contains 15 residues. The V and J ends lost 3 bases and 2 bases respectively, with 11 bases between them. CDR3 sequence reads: CASSIQAGAGNTIYF. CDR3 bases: TGTGCCAGTAGTATTCAGGCGGGGGCTGGAAACACCATATATTTT. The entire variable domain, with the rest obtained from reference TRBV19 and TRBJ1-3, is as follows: DGGITQSPKYLFRKEGQNVTLSCEQNLNHDAMYWYRQDPGQGLRLIYYSQIVNDFQKGDIAEGYSVSREKKESFPLTVTSAQKNPTAFYLCASSIQAGAGNTIYFGEGSWLTVV.

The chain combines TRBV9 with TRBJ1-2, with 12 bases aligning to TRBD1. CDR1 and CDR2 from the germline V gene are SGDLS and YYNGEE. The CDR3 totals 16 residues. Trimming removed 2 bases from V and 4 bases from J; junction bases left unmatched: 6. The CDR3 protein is CASSVGGGQGAYGYTF. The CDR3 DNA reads TGTGCCAGCAGCGTGGGTGGGGGACAGGGGGCCTATGGCTACACCTTC.

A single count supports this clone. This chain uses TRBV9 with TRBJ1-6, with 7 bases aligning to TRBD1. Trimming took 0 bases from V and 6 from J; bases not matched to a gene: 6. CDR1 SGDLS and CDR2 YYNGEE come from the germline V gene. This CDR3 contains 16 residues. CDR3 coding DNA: TGTGCCAGCAGCGTAGACAGGGGAAGCCTTAATTCACCCCTCCACTTT. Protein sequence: CASSVDRGSLNSPLHF. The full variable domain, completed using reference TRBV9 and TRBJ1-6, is DSGVTQTPKHLITATGQRVTLRCSPRSGDLSVYWYQQSLDQGLQFLIQYYNGEERAKGNILERFSAQQFPDLHSELNLSSLELGDSALYFCASSVDRGSLNSPLHFGNGTRLTVT.

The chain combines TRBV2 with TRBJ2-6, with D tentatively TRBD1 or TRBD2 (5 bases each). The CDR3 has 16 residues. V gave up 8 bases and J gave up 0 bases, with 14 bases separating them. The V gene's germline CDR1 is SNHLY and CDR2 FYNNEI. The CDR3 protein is CASRDGLFSGANVLTF. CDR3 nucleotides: TGTGCCAGCCGGGACGGCCTCTTCTCTGGGGCCAACGTCCTGACTTTC. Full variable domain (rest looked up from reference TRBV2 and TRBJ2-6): EPEVTQTPSHQVTQMGQEVILRCVPISNHLYFYWYRQILGQKVEFLVSFYNNEISEKSEIFDDQFSVERPDGSNFTLKIRSTKLEDSAMYFCASRDGLFSGANVLTFGAGSRLTVL.

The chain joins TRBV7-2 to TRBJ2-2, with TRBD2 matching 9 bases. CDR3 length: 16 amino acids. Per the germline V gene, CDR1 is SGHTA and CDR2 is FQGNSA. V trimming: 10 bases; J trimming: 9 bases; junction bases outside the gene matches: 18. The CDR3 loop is CATLPPGGGAERELFF. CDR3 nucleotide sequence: TGTGCCACCCTCCCTCCGGGCGGGGGGGCCGAGCGGGAGCTGTTTTTT. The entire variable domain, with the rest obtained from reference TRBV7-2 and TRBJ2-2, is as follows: GAGVSQSPSNKVTEKGKDVELRCDPISGHTALYWYRQSLGQGLEFLIYFQGNSAPDKSGLPSDRFSAERTGGSVSTLTIQRTQQEDSAVYLCATLPPGGGAERELFFGEGSRLTVL.

The CDR3 reads CASTPGMETQYF. CDR3 nucleotides: TGTGCCAGCACCCCAGGGATGGAGACCCAGTACTTC. V gene TRBV6-6 combines with J gene TRBJ2-5; D is possibly TRBD1 (5 bases). The CDR3 contains 12 residues. Deletions cut 7 bases from V and 5 bases from J, with 11 bases between. CDR1 MNHNY and CDR2 SVGAGI come from the germline V gene (reference sequence).

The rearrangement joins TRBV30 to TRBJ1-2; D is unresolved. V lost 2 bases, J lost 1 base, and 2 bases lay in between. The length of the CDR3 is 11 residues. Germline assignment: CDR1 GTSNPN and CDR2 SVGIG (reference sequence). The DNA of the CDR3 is TGTGCCTGGAGTAGTAACTATGGCTACACCTTC. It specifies CAWSSNYGYTF.

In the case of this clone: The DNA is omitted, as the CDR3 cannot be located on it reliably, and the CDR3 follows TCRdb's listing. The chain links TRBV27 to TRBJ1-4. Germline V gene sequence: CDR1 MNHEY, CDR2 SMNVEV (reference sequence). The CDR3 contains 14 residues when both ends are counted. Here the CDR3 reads CASSFGAGWEKLFF.

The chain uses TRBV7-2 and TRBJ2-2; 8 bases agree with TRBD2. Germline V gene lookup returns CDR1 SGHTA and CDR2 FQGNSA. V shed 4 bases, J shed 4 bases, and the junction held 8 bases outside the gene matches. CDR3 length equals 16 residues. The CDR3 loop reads CASSWRAGVPTGELFF. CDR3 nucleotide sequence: TGTGCCAGCAGCTGGCGAGCGGGAGTCCCCACCGGGGAGCTGTTTTTT.

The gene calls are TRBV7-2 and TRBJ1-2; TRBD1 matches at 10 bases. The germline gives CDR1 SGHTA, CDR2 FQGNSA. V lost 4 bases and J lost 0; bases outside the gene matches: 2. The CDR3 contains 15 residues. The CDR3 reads CASSSTGGPNYGYTF. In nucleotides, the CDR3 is TGTGCCAGCAGCTCGACAGGGGGCCCTAACTATGGCTACACCTTC.

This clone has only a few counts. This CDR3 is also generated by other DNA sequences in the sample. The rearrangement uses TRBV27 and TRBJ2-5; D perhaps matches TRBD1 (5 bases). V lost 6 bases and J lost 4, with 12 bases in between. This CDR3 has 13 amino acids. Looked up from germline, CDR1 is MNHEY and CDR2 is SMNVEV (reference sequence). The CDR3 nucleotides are TGTGCCAGCAGCTTCAGGGTGCGAGAGACCCAGTACTTC. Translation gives CASSFRVRETQYF.